The next 18 T cell receptor beta chains were all read from a single sample in a study of CD8 T cells in ankylosing spondylitis. Each CDR3 protein gets one entry after TCRdb re-called the 5' RACE reads with MiXCR. This table holds 200,000 to 250,000 distinct CDR3 sequences, over 7% found once. The sequencing sample was made of blood, either unsorted or a sorted T cell fraction (not recorded which). The receptors here all came from a female donor with ankylosing spondylitis or in good health (not recorded which).

The rearrangement links TRBV7-3 to TRBJ2-1, with TRBD2 matching 11 bases. The germline CDR1 and CDR2 sequences are SGHTA and FQGTGA. Trimming took 1 base from V and 5 from J; bases not matched to a gene: 16. This CDR3 is built from 20 residues. The chain's CDR3 is CASSLRRGLAGGGLHNEQFF. The CDR3 DNA is TGTGCCAGCAGCTTAAGAAGGGGGCTAGCGGGAGGAGGGTTACACAATGAGCAGTTCTTC.

Many counts were recorded for this clonotype. The genes are TRBV14 and TRBJ2-1; TRBD2 matches 9 bases. The CDR3 spans 15 residues. Germline V gene lookup returns CDR1 SGHDN and CDR2 FVKESK. V dropped 1 base and J dropped 8; count of bases not matched to a gene: 6. CDR3 loop: CASSQVPSGIYEQFF. CDR3 coding DNA: TGTGCCAGCAGCCAAGTGCCTAGCGGGATATATGAGCAGTTCTTC.

This clonotype was detected many times. This chain joins TRBV21-1 and TRBJ1-2. TRBV21-1 is tagged as a pseudogene. This CDR3 contains 12 residues. The CDR3 region has the DNA TGTGCCAGCTCGGGCTGCAACTATGGCTACACCTTC. Translation: CASSGCNYGYTF.

This clonotype was detected many times. V is TRBV4-3 and J is TRBJ1-2; D gene ambiguous. Trimming removed 0 bases from V and 4 bases from J, with 9 bases in between. Germline V gene data show CDR1 as LGHNA and CDR2 as YSLEER. This CDR3 is built from 14 residues. CDR3 in amino acids: CASSQDMRFYGYTF. The CDR3, as DNA: TGCGCCAGCAGCCAAGATATGAGATTCTATGGCTACACCTTC.

Ten or more counts support this clonotype. The chain recombines TRBV28 with TRBJ2-7, with TRBD1 identical over 9 bases. The CDR3 contains 13 residues. CDR1 and CDR2 from the germline V gene are MDHEN and SYDVKM. J lost 3 bases, V lost 8 bases, and 5 bases had no gene match. CDR3 sequence (DNA): TGTGCCAGCGGGAGGGACAGGGTCTACGAGCAGTACTTC. Translation gives CASGRDRVYEQYF. Full variable domain (missing parts from reference TRBV28 and TRBJ2-7): DVKVTQSSRYLVKRTGEKVFLECVQDMDHENMFWYRQDPGLGLRLIYFSYDVKMKEKGDIPEGYSVSREKKERFSLILESASTNQTSMYLCASGRDRVYEQYFGPGTRLTVT.

This clonotype was detected many times. This chain links TRBV29-1 with TRBJ1-2, with D tentatively TRBD1 (6 bases). V lost 3 bases to trimming and J lost 7 bases, with 15 bases between them. The CDR3 extends over 13 amino acids. CDR1 and CDR2 from the germline V gene are SQVTM and ANQGSEA. The CDR3 coding sequence is TGCAGCGTTGACCCGGCAGGGGAGGGTGGCTACACCTTC. The encoded protein is CSVDPAGEGGYTF.

This clonotype occurred many times. This chain joins TRBV20-1 and TRBJ2-5; a possible D gene is TRBD2 (6 bases). CDR3 length equals 13 residues. V lost 5 bases and J 5 bases, leaving 15 bases between the germline ends. Germline assignment: CDR1 DFQATT and CDR2 SNEGSKA (reference sequence). The CDR3 DNA sequence: TGCAGTGCTGCGGGGCAGGATCGGGAGACCCAGTACTTC. It specifies CSAAGQDRETQYF.

This clonotype was picked up many times. This rearrangement joins TRBV11-2 to TRBJ2-1, with a weak D call TRBD2 (5 bases). The CDR3 is 16 amino acids. Germline V gene data show CDR1 as SGHAT and CDR2 as FQNNGV. V lost 5 bases to trimming and J lost 2 bases, with 16 bases between them. CDR3 protein: CASSRPASGAYNEQFF. In nucleotides, the CDR3 is TGTGCCAGCAGCCGGCCGGCCAGCGGAGCCTACAATGAGCAGTTCTTC.

This clonotype was observed many times. This rearrangement joins TRBV5-1 to TRBJ2-7; the match to TRBD2 covers 12 bases. CDR1 and CDR2 (germline): SGHRS, YFSETQ. J gave up 0 bases and V 5 bases, and 3 bases lay outside the gene matches. The CDR3 consists of 15 residues. The CDR3 region is CASSASGGDSYEQYF. CDR3 DNA: TGCGCCAGCAGTGCTAGCGGGGGGGACTCCTACGAGCAGTACTTC.

This clonotype was found many times. The V gene is TRBV5-6, the J gene TRBJ1-1; 7 bases align to TRBD1. The CDR3 totals 14 residues. V lost 4 bases and J lost 6; bases outside the gene matches: 9. Germline CDR1 reads SGHDT; CDR2 reads YYEEEE. The CDR3 sequence is CASSNPGTESEAFF. DNA for the CDR3: TGTGCCAGCAGCAATCCCGGGACAGAGTCTGAAGCTTTCTTT.

This clonotype was seen ten or more times. The chain couples TRBV4-3 to TRBJ2-1; D perhaps matches TRBD2 (6 bases). This CDR3 spans 14 amino acids. Per the germline V gene, CDR1 is LGHNA and CDR2 is YSLEER. Trimming removed 0 bases at V and 8 bases at J, with 11 bases between. CDR3 loop: CASSQDQWGDEQFF. Written as DNA, the CDR3 is TGCGCCAGCAGCCAAGATCAGTGGGGGGATGAGCAGTTCTTC.

The table lists this clonotype with many counts. The rearrangement links TRBV12-3 or TRBV12-4 to TRBJ1-2; TRBD1 matches at 7 bases. After removal of 6 bases from V and 7 bases from J, the junction contained 8 bases not matched to a gene. The CDR3 sequence is 13 residues long. This CDR3 reads CASSPNRGGGYTF. CDR3 DNA: TGTGCCAGCAGCCCTAACAGGGGAGGTGGCTACACCTTC.

This clonotype was recorded many times. The genes are TRBV2 and TRBJ2-7, with 7 bases lining up with TRBD2. The J segment lost 1 base and the V segment lost 7 bases, leaving 7 bases of the junction unmatched. This CDR3 has 14 amino acids. The germline V gene has CDR1 SNHLY and CDR2 FYNNEI. The CDR3 DNA sequence: TGTGCCAGCAAGCTTACGGGAGGTTCCTACGAGCAGTACTTC. Amino acids: CASKLTGGSYEQYF.

To note about this clonotype: One base away lies a much larger clone, so this may be a sequencing read error. CDR3 DNA: TGTGCCAGCAGCCCACCGGGTCAAGAGGCCCAGTACTTC. This translates into CASSPPGQEAQYF. V usage is TRBV7-6 and J usage is TRBJ2-5; D gene unclear. This CDR3 contains 13 residues. Germline loops: CDR1 SGHVS, CDR2 FNYEAQ.

In this sample, this clonotype turned up many times. The chain has TRBV12-3 or TRBV12-4 and TRBJ1-5; no reliable D call. Deletions cut 6 bases from V and 2 bases from J, with 8 bases between. This CDR3 is built from 13 residues. CDR3 protein: CASSRSGNQPQHF. As DNA, the CDR3 is TGTGCCAGCAGCCGTAGTGGCAATCAGCCCCAGCATTTT.

There are many counts of this clonotype. V usage is TRBV7-7 and J usage is TRBJ2-3, with 10 positions matching TRBD2. The J segment lost 11 bases and the V segment lost 1 base, leaving 12 bases of the junction unmatched. The CDR3 spans 16 residues. The germline V gene encodes CDR1 SSHAT and CDR2 FNYEAQ (reference sequence). CDR3 region: CASSLGGSETSGVQYF. The DNA of the CDR3 is TGTGCCAGCAGCTTAGGAGGCTCGGAAACTAGCGGGGTGCAGTATTTT.

The table lists this clonotype with many counts. The chain joins TRBV12-3 or TRBV12-4 to TRBJ2-3; 7 bases are a match to TRBD2. The CDR3 has 16 residues. V lost 0 bases and J lost 5; bases outside the gene matches: 8. The CDR3 protein is CASSLASAGAGDTQYF. CDR3 coding DNA: TGTGCCAGCAGTTTAGCGTCGGCGGGAGCGGGAGATACGCAGTATTTT.

The chain recombines TRBV19 with TRBJ2-6; 9 bases are shared with TRBD1. J was trimmed by 3 bases and V by 5 bases; bases with no gene match: 5. Germline CDR1 and CDR2: LNHDA and SQIVND (reference sequence). The CDR3 contains 16 residues. CDR3: CASSLQGAGGANVLTF. The CDR3 DNA is TGTGCCAGTAGTTTACAGGGGGCTGGTGGGGCCAACGTCCTGACTTTC.